Shown below are 2 T cell receptor beta chains from a single sample sequenced in a study of T cells in Graves' hyperthyroidism and ophthalmopathy. The investigators amplified TCR beta CDR3 regions from RNA transcripts. The HTBI primer set drove a first-round RT-PCR of the TCR CDR3. TCRdb passed the multiplex PCR reads through MiXCR, listing each CDR3 protein once. The data show hundreds of thousands of distinct CDR3 sequences, around a quarter seen once. The sample comprised blood. These TCRs come from a woman aged 25 to 39 with Graves' ophthalmopathy.

A remark on this clonotype: At one end the junction does not follow the germline gene, possibly because of a read error. The rearrangement links TRBV5-1 to TRBJ1-3; D possibly corresponds to TRBD1 (5 bases). Germline CDR1 and CDR2: SGHRS and YFSETQ. The length of the CDR3 is 15 residues. This CDR3 is CASSLEDLGRNTIYF. The CDR3 nucleotides are TGCGCCAGCAGCTTGGAGGACTTGGGACGAAACACTATATATTTT.

V and J are TRBV3-1 and TRBJ2-2; the D gene is possibly TRBD2 (7 bases). Trimming shortened V by 8 bases and J by 3 bases, and 16 bases separated the two germline ends. Germline V lookup: CDR1 LGHDT, CDR2 YNNKEL (reference sequence). The CDR3 runs to 15 residues. CDR3 amino acids: CASAQGGGYTGELFF. The CDR3 DNA reads TGTGCCAGCGCTCAGGGCGGGGGCTACACCGGGGAGCTGTTTTTT.